This is a list of T cell receptor beta chains from one sample in a study of T cell changes during pregnancy in multiple sclerosis. Sequenced by immunoSEQ multiplex PCR; TCRdb stores in-frame clones only, minus some. The sample holds about 68,000 clones, roughly nine tenths seen once. This specimen was peripheral blood, taken in the second trimester of pregnancy. The receptors come from a female donor with multiple sclerosis, enrolled in a pregnancy study. Each CDR3 is given with its conserved first and last residue. The D gene is left open where the match is weak.

CDR3 length,D gene,J gene,V gene,CDR3 DNA,CDR3 protein
15,TRBD2,TRBJ2-3,TRBV5-6,TGTGCCAGCATTCAGAGCGGGGACCTGGGAGATACGCAGTATTTT,CASIQSGDLGDTQYF
14,-,TRBJ1-1,TRBV6-5,TGTGCCAGCATCAAATTCCGGACTGGCACTGAAGCTTTCTTT,CASIKFRTGTEAFF
17,TRBD1,TRBJ1-4,TRBV7-8,TGTGCCAGCAGCGCGGATGTTTGGGACAGCGCTAATGAAAAACTGTTTTTT,CASSADVWDSANEKLFF
15,TRBD2,TRBJ2-5,TRBV6-4,TGTGCCAGCAGTGAAGTAGCGGGGGGGCAGGAGACCCAGTACTTC,CASSEVAGGQETQYF
14,-,TRBJ2-5,TRBV6-5,TGTGCCAGCAGTTACTCCCCCAGCCAAGAGACCCAGTACTTC,CASSYSPSQETQYF
14,TRBD2,TRBJ2-1,TRBV29-1,TGCAGCGTTGATCGGACTAGCGGTAACAATGAGCAGTTCTTC,CSVDRTSGNNEQFF
13,-,TRBJ2-1,TRBV7-2,TGTGCCAGCAGCTCCCTAGTGATATTGGAGCAGTTCTTC,CASSSLVILEQFF
17,TRBD2,TRBJ2-1,TRBV19,TGTGCCACCACTTTGCCCTACGGTAGCGGGGGAAACAATGAGCAGTTCTTC,CATTLPYGSGGNNEQFF
14,-,TRBJ1-4,TRBV6-5,TGTGCCAGCAGCTCCCGGAGGATGAATGAAAAACTGTTTTTT,CASSSRRMNEKLFF
16,-,TRBJ2-7,TRBV5-5,TGTGCCAGCAGCTCTTTTCAAAAGCAGGGGACCTACGAGCAGTACTTC,CASSSFQKQGTYEQYF
14,-,TRBJ1-4,TRBV7-6,TGTGCCAGCAGCTTAAGGAGAGAGAATGAAAAACTGTTTTTT,CASSLRRENEKLFF
16,-,TRBJ2-3,TRBV11-2,TGTGCCAGCAGCCCCATATGGCGGGCACACACAGATACGCAGTATTTT,CASSPIWRAHTDTQYF
17,TRBD1,TRBJ1-6,TRBV25-1,TGTGCCAGCAGTGACACCACGGACAGGGGAAATTATTCACCCCTCCACTTT,CASSDTTDRGNYSPLHF